This T cell receptor (beta chain) was retrieved from a study of blood T cells in healthy people across ages. Every sample yielded at least 6.5 million isolated PBMCs. Details on this clonotype: Its specificity is not known.

The authors ran a second PCR of about 6 to 11 cycles using a sample-barcoded 5' primer and a J-beta primer mix. TCRdb fed the 5' RACE reads into MiXCR, producing one record per CDR3 protein. There are 790,000 or so distinct CDR3 sequences in the sample; around three fifths occur only once, and more than 25% lies in the top ten. The germline V gene has CDR1 SQVTM and CDR2 ANQGSEA. This CDR3 contains 14 residues. V was shortened by 4 bases and J by 2 bases, with 11 bases between the two germline ends. General study results and limits: Long-lived donors had more naive CD4+ cells and higher diversity than aged donors.

Sequences were obtained from blood. The source is a middle-aged man in good health. V usage is TRBV29-1 and J usage is TRBJ2-2; no firm D call. This CDR3 reads CSVGSLGNTGELFF. The CDR3 region has the DNA TGCAGCGTTGGAAGTCTGGGTAACACCGGGGAGCTGTTTTTT.